The 10 T cell receptor beta chains below were found in one sample sequenced in a study of PD-1 blockade in classical Hodgkin lymphoma. With no exception, relapse followed autologous stem cell transplantation in all patients, and brentuximab vedotin exposure varied. Assay used: immunoSEQ multiplex PCR; TCRdb lists only in-frame clones, some missing. In the table there are 72,000 or so clones, 93% of which are singletons. Sequenced material: peripheral blood mononuclear cells (PBMCs), taken at baseline. All receptors come from a human donor with classical Hodgkin lymphoma.

The V and J genes are TRBV12-5 and TRBJ2-2; D uncertain. Germline V gene lookup returns CDR1 LGHNT and CDR2 FRNRAP. This CDR3 is built from 11 residues. V dropped 6 bases and J dropped 8 bases, with 7 bases sitting between them. The CDR3 loop reads CASGGAGELFF. The CDR3 nucleotides are TGTGCTAGTGGGGGTGCGGGGGAGCTGTTTTTT.

This chain joins TRBV18 and TRBJ1-4; maybe TRBD1 (5 bases). The V and J ends lost 2 bases and 3 bases respectively, with 10 bases between them. CDR3 length equals 15 residues. In germline, CDR1 is KGHSH, CDR2 LQKENI. The CDR3: CASSPNLGANEKLFF. In DNA, the CDR3 is TGTGCCAGCTCACCAAATCTGGGGGCTAATGAAAAACTGTTTTTT.

The chain carries TRBV7-9 and TRBJ2-7, with 7 bases aligning to TRBD1. The V segment lost 5 bases and the J segment 3 bases; nucleotides outside the gene matches: 4. The CDR3 has 13 amino acids. Germline V gene data show CDR1 as SEHNR and CDR2 as FQNEAQ (reference sequence). This CDR3 is CASSVGQLYEQYF. DNA for the CDR3: TGTGCCAGCAGCGTGGGACAGCTCTACGAGCAGTACTTC.

The rearrangement uses TRBV6-6 and TRBJ2-7; maybe TRBD2 (5 bases). Looked up from germline, CDR1 is MNHNY and CDR2 is SVGAGI (reference sequence). The CDR3 has 13 amino acids. Trimming cost V 3 bases and J 4 bases, with 10 bases left between them. The CDR3 sequence: CASSYSDYYEQYF. The CDR3 bases are TGTGCCAGCAGTTATAGCGATTATTACGAGCAGTACTTC.

The chain carries TRBV2 and TRBJ1-1; 8 bases align to TRBD1. From germline, CDR1 is SNHLY and CDR2 FYNNEI. CDR3 size: 13 residues. V lost 8 bases and J lost 4; bases outside the gene matches: 6. The CDR3 loop reads CASGWTGSTEAFF. CDR3 DNA: TGTGCCAGCGGATGGACAGGGAGCACTGAAGCTTTCTTT.

This chain joins TRBV6-1 and TRBJ1-2; D not resolved. The ends were cut back, 11 bases at V and 4 bases at J, with 8 bases in the middle. This CDR3 comprises 10 residues. The germline V gene has CDR1 MNHNS and CDR2 SASEGT. CDR3 bases: TGTGCCGCCGACGGCTATGGCTACACCTTC. Residues: CAADGYGYTF.

The chain carries TRBV19 and TRBJ1-2; 7 positions match TRBD1. This CDR3 region has 13 residues. Losses at the gene ends were 4 bases for V and 3 bases for J; bases not matched to a gene: 2. Germline V gene sequence: CDR1 LNHDA, CDR2 SQIVND (reference sequence). The CDR3 is CASSSRGDYGYTF. Here the CDR3 DNA reads TGTGCCAGTAGTAGCAGGGGGGACTATGGCTACACCTTC.

The J gene is TRBJ2-6, the V gene TRBV27, with D uncertain. The CDR3 is 17 amino acids. V shed 3 bases and J shed 0 bases, with 12 bases lying between them. The V gene's germline CDR1 is MNHEY and CDR2 SMNVEV (reference sequence). CDR3 nucleotides: TGTGCCAGCAGTTTTTCCCCGAGCCTCTCTGGGGCCAACGTCCTGACTTTC. As protein: CASSFSPSLSGANVLTF.

This chain links TRBV4-3 with TRBJ1-1; unclear D gene. Trimming removed 0 bases from V and 8 bases from J, with 10 bases in between. This CDR3 is built from 13 residues. CDR1 is LGHNA, CDR2 YSLEER, per germline. CDR3 sequence: CASSQDRRREAFF. In nucleotides, the CDR3 is TGCGCCAGCAGCCAAGATAGAAGGAGGGAAGCTTTCTTT.

The chain is built from TRBV5-1 and TRBJ2-1; maybe TRBD1 (5 bases). The germline gives CDR1 SGHRS, CDR2 YFSETQ. This CDR3 is built from 13 residues. Trimming took off 4 bases at V and 12 bases at J, with 17 bases between the two ends. The chain's CDR3 is CASSNTTVMGQFF. The DNA for the CDR3 is TGCGCCAGCAGCAACACGACAGTCATGGGGCAGTTCTTC.